The 20 T cell receptor beta chains below all came from one sample that was sequenced in a study of cytomegalovirus exposure and HLA in healthy donors. Measured with immunoSEQ multiplex PCR; TCRdb has only the in-frame clones, and not every one. The repertoire includes about 110,000 clones, about nine tenths of them detected once, and roughly 2% sits in the top ten. The sequenced sample was PBMCs. These receptors originate from a young woman in good health and CMV-seropositive.

The chain uses TRBV5-6 and TRBJ1-2; D not certain. The V gene lost 4 bases and the J gene lost 3 bases, with 7 bases spanning the gap. From germline, CDR1 is SGHDT and CDR2 YYEEEE. The CDR3 length is 12 residues. CDR3 sequence: CASSPGDYGYTF. For the CDR3, the DNA is TGTGCCAGCAGCCCGGGAGACTATGGCTACACCTTC.

The chain is built from TRBV11-2 and TRBJ1-6; no reliable D call. From germline, CDR1 is SGHAT and CDR2 FQNNGV. CDR3 size: 15 residues. Trimming took off 6 bases at V and 6 bases at J, with 15 bases between the two ends. The CDR3 sequence: CASRGVGQSNSPLHF. For the CDR3, the DNA is TGTGCCAGCAGAGGAGTGGGTCAGAGTAATTCACCCCTCCACTTT.

The chain couples TRBV6-4 to TRBJ2-1, with TRBD2 matching over 12 bases. Germline assignment: CDR1 MRHNA and CDR2 SNTAGT. The CDR3 totals 15 residues. The V and J ends lost 3 bases and 8 bases, in that order; junction bases with no gene match: 5. The DNA of the CDR3 is TGTGCCAGCAGTGAAGCTAGCGGGGGGGCACATGAGCAGTTCTTC. Amino acid sequence: CASSEASGGAHEQFF.

The chain recombines TRBV18 with TRBJ2-5; TRBD1 matches at 12 bases. The CDR3 totals 15 residues. Germline-derived CDR1 and CDR2 are KGHSH and LQKENI. The V and J ends lost 3 bases and 4 bases, in that order; junction bases with no gene match: 3. CDR3 coding DNA: TGTGCCAGCTCACCGGGACAGGGGGCCCCAGAGACCCAGTACTTC. It translates to CASSPGQGAPETQYF.

The CDR3 region is CASSLGGQFVNQPQHF. CDR3 DNA sequence: TGTGCCAGCAGCTTGGGTGGGCAATTCGTCAATCAGCCCCAGCATTTT. The genes are TRBV5-6 and TRBJ1-5; D unclear. Germline loops: CDR1 SGHDT, CDR2 YYEEEE. The CDR3 covers 16 residues. V lost 0 bases and J lost 3, with 13 bases in between.

V is TRBV7-9 and J is TRBJ1-1, with a tentative D call TRBD1 (6 bases). This CDR3 has 14 amino acids. Germline V CDR1 and CDR2: SEHNR, FQNEAQ (reference sequence). Deletions cut 3 bases from V and 5 bases from J, with 13 bases between. This chain's CDR3 is CASSFGRGRTEAFF. In nucleotides, the CDR3 is TGTGCCAGCAGCTTCGGCAGGGGTAGAACTGAAGCTTTCTTT. The full variable domain, completed using reference TRBV7-9 and TRBJ1-1, is DTGVSQNPRHKITKRGQNVTFRCDPISEHNRLYWYRQTLGQGPEFLTYFQNEAQLEKSRLLSDRFSAERPKGSFSTLEIQRTEQGDSAMYLCASSFGRGRTEAFFGQGTRLTVV.

The genes are TRBV19 and TRBJ2-6; no clear D gene. Between the trimmed V and J ends, which lost 10 bases and 0 bases, there was a span of 4 bases. This CDR3 is 12 amino acids long. The V gene's germline CDR1 is LNHDA and CDR2 SQIVND (reference sequence). The CDR3 spells CATGSGANVLTF. In DNA form, the CDR3 reads TGTGCCACAGGCTCTGGGGCCAACGTCCTGACTTTC.

V gene TRBV5-1 combines with J gene TRBJ2-1, with 7 bases identical to TRBD1. The CDR3 extends over 15 amino acids. Germline CDR1 reads SGHRS; CDR2 reads YFSETQ. Losses at the gene ends were 3 bases for V and 4 bases for J; bases not matched to a gene: 7. CDR3 in amino acids: CASSSSGQKYNEQFF. CDR3 bases: TGCGCCAGCAGCTCGTCGGGACAGAAATACAATGAGCAGTTCTTC.

The gene calls are TRBV20-1 and TRBJ2-3; D remains ambiguous. Trimming removed 0 bases from V and 14 bases from J, with 9 bases in between. CDR3 length: 10 amino acids. The germline V gene has CDR1 DFQATT and CDR2 SNEGSKA (reference sequence). The chain's CDR3 is CSARDTTPYF. CDR3 coding DNA: TGCAGTGCTAGAGATACAACCCCGTATTTT.

CDR3 sequence: CASSVDLGGGTEAFF. DNA for the CDR3: TGTGCCAGCAGCGTAGATCTCGGTGGAGGGACTGAAGCTTTCTTT. The chain has TRBV9 and TRBJ1-1; the D is unclear. The V and J ends lost 0 bases and 5 bases respectively, with 14 bases between them. CDR3 length equals 15 residues. The germline V gene encodes CDR1 SGDLS and CDR2 YYNGEE.

V and J are TRBV5-1 and TRBJ2-1; 9 bases map to TRBD2. CDR3 length: 18 amino acids. After removal of 4 bases from V and 4 bases from J, the junction contained 15 bases not matched to a gene. Germline assignment: CDR1 SGHRS and CDR2 YFSETQ. The CDR3: CASSPFLVAGDLYNEQFF. The CDR3 DNA reads as TGCGCCAGCAGCCCCTTTCTAGTAGCGGGAGATCTTTACAATGAGCAGTTCTTC.

The rearrangement uses TRBV28 and TRBJ1-2; possibly TRBD1 for D (6 bases). Germline V gene sequence: CDR1 MDHEN, CDR2 SYDVKM. V was cut by 6 bases and J by 7 bases, with 18 bases left in between. The CDR3 runs to 14 residues. The CDR3 DNA reads TGTGCCAGCAGATGGGGGCCACGGGATAGTGGCTACACCTTC. It is translated as CASRWGPRDSGYTF.

J is TRBJ2-1 and V is TRBV5-4; 9 bases fit TRBD1. This CDR3 contains 15 residues. Trimming at V came to 4 bases and at J to 1 base, leaving 3 bases not matched to a gene. The germline CDR1 and CDR2 sequences are SGHNT and YYREEE (reference sequence). CDR3 region: CASSPDRGSYNEQFF. CDR3 nucleotide sequence: TGTGCCAGCAGCCCGGACAGGGGTTCCTACAATGAGCAGTTCTTC.

The V and J genes are TRBV15 and TRBJ2-7; possible D gene TRBD2, 6 bases. The V gene's germline CDR1 is LNHNV and CDR2 YYDKDF (reference sequence). V was clipped by 3 bases and J by 0 bases, with 21 bases between them. The CDR3 sequence is 18 residues long. The CDR3 coding sequence is TGTGCCACCAGCAGGATCGGGACTGCGGCGGGGTCCTCCTACGAGCAGTACTTC. Residues: CATSRIGTAAGSSYEQYF.

The chain has TRBV7-6 and TRBJ2-2, with TRBD2 identical over 7 bases. Unmatched junction bases numbered 6, after V lost 5 bases and J lost 3 bases. From germline, CDR1 is SGHVS and CDR2 FNYEAQ. The CDR3 consists of 15 residues. The CDR3 sequence: CASSDSGLHTGELFF. CDR3 bases: TGTGCCAGCAGCGATAGCGGGTTACACACCGGGGAGCTGTTTTTT.

This chain connects TRBV29-1 to TRBJ1-2; 7 bases align to TRBD1. CDR1 and CDR2 from the germline V gene are SQVTM and ANQGSEA. The CDR3 covers 12 residues. Trimming took 6 bases from V and 6 from J; bases not matched to a gene: 7. The CDR3 coding sequence is TGCAGCGTAACCGGGACAGCTAATGGCTACACCTTC. Translating gives CSVTGTANGYTF.

The V and J genes are TRBV11-2 and TRBJ2-7; the match to TRBD1 covers 9 bases. The CDR3 length is 16 residues. Trimming at V came to 5 bases and at J to 1 base, leaving 9 bases not matched to a gene. The germline V gene has CDR1 SGHAT and CDR2 FQNNGV. The CDR3 sequence: CASSLGGTGLSYEQYV. The CDR3 DNA reads as TGTGCCAGCAGCCTAGGTGGGACAGGGCTTTCCTACGAGCAGTACGTC.

The chain employs TRBV27 and TRBJ1-5, with D unresolved. CDR1 and CDR2 (germline): MNHEY, SMNVEV (reference sequence). V lost 2 bases and J lost 0, with 5 bases in between. The CDR3 loop spans 14 amino acids. The CDR3 loop is CASSLIHSNQPQHF. In nucleotides, the CDR3 is TGTGCCAGCAGTTTAATCCATAGCAATCAGCCCCAGCATTTT.

This clone was detected only once. This chain links TRBV19 with TRBJ1-5; D call uncertain. Trimming shortened V by 6 bases and J by 0 bases, and 3 bases separated the two germline ends. Germline CDR1 is LNHDA and CDR2 is SQIVND (reference sequence). There are 12 residues in the CDR3. In DNA, the CDR3 is TGTGCCAGTAGCGTTAGCAATCAGCCCCAGCATTTT. This gives the protein CASSVSNQPQHF.

In its sample, this clone was seen once. V is TRBV28 and J is TRBJ1-2; 7 bases map to TRBD1. The CDR3 is 14 amino acids. Unmatched junction bases numbered 8, after V lost 4 bases and J lost 6 bases. From germline, CDR1 is MDHEN and CDR2 SYDVKM. CDR3 residues: CASSSSATGHGYTF. CDR3 DNA: TGTGCCAGCAGTTCTTCCGCGACAGGGCATGGCTACACCTTC.